Below, 10 T cell receptor beta chains from the same sample are listed, as sequenced in a study of CD8+ T cells in alopecia areata. Cells pooled from cutaneous lymph nodes were sorted on CD4, CD8alpha, NKG2D, NKG2ACE and other markers. RNA was isolated and reverse transcribed to cDNA, the sequencing template. TCRdb keeps only in-frame clones here, not all; method: immunoSEQ multiplex PCR. The sample yields roughly 260,000 clones, without any singletons. The sample comprised CD4+ T cells sorted from a lymph node. The origin of the receptors is a C3H/HeJ mouse with alopecia areata. MHC haplotype: H2-k.

In the case of this clone: Gene names and germline refer to mouse. With the read ending 4 residues before the CDR3 end, the germline J gene is used to fill in that end. The chain is built from TRBV1 and TRBJ2-7; D remains ambiguous. The CDR3 spans 12 residues. Germline CDR1 reads NSQYPW; CDR2 reads LRSPGD (reference sequence). The CDR3 DNA, read in part, is TGCACCTGCAGTGCAGATCACAAT. Encoded protein: CTCSADHN. The full CDR3 protein is CTCSADHNEQYF. The complete variable domain, with remaining parts taken from reference TRBV1 and TRBJ2-7, reads VTLLEQNPRWRLVPRGQAVNLRCILKNSQYPWMSWYQQDLQKQLQWLFTLRSPGDKEVKSLPGADYLATRVTDTELRLQVANMSQGRTLYCTCSADHNEQYFGPGTRLTVL.

As concerns this clone: The genes are named according to mouse. The read comes to an end 4 residues before the CDR3 does, leaving the germline J gene to fill in the end. The rearrangement joins TRBV1 to TRBJ2-1; 10 nucleotides align to TRBD1. Germline values: CDR1 NSQYPW, CDR2 LRSPGD (reference sequence). This CDR3 contains 14 residues. With 7 bases clipped from V and 4 bases from J, the junction kept 4 bases outside the gene matches. The sequenced CDR3 bases are TGCACCTGCACCCCGGGACAGGGGTATGCT. Translated: CTCTPGQGYA. Given in full, the CDR3 is CTCTPGQGYAEQFF.

Concerning this clone: Gene names follow the mouse nomenclature. Sequencing ends 4 residues short of the CDR3 end; the germline J gene provides the rest. This chain links TRBV31 with TRBJ2-5, with TRBD2 matching over 11 bases. Germline CDR1 and CDR2: GKSSPN and SITVG. The CDR3 spans 13 residues. The chain's CDR3 is CAWRGLGDDTQYF. The CDR3 DNA, read in part, is TGTGCCTGGAGGGGACTGGGGGATGAC.

This clone was seen more than once but under ten times. Mouse germline and gene names are used. The observed sequence ends 4 residues before the CDR3 terminus, with the missing tail filled in from the germline J gene. This sample includes further DNA sequences coding for the same CDR3. The chain recombines TRBV1 with TRBJ1-1, with 7 bases that match TRBD1. Germline CDR1 is NSQYPW and CDR2 is LRSPGD (reference sequence). The CDR3 sequence is 13 residues long. This CDR3 is CTCSAGQGAEVFF. Partial CDR3 DNA: TGCACCTGCAGTGCAGGCCAGGGGGCA.

Details on this clone: The genes are named according to mouse. The read gets to within 4 residues of the CDR3 end, and the germline J gene fills in the rest. This chain uses TRBV31 with TRBJ2-3, with TRBD1 as a possible D gene (6 bases). CDR3 length equals 15 residues. Germline CDR1 reads GKSSPN; CDR2 reads SITVG. V was pared by 0 bases and J by 1 base, with 11 bases between. The DNA read from the CDR3 is TGTGCCTGGAGTCTAGCGGACAGAGGTGCAGAA. Its protein is CAWSLADRGAE. The complete CDR3 reads CAWSLADRGAETLYF.

With regard to this clone: Gene and germline names: mouse. From the germline J gene comes the end of the CDR3, since the read stops 4 residues before it. Other DNA sequences of this sample code for an identical CDR3. This chain joins TRBV5 and TRBJ1-1; D is possibly TRBD1 (5 bases). The CDR3 totals 12 residues. V shed 3 bases and J shed 3 bases, with 5 bases lying between them. From germline, CDR1 is LGHNA and CDR2 YNLKQL (reference sequence). CDR3 DNA (partial): TGTGCCAGCAGCCAGGGGCACACA. This gives the protein CASSQGHT. The full CDR3 protein reads CASSQGHTEVFF.

Turning to this clone: All gene names here are mouse names. The CDR3 end falls 4 residues outside the read, so it is completed with the germline J gene. Within the sample, other DNA sequences also encode this same CDR3. The chain couples TRBV3 to TRBJ2-5, with 7 bases that match TRBD2. This CDR3 spans 14 amino acids. Looked up from germline, CDR1 is SNHLY and CDR2 is FYNGKV (reference sequence). Unmatched junction bases numbered 0, after V lost 1 base and J lost 2 bases. The CDR3 DNA, read in part, is TGTGCCAGCAGCTTAGTGGGGGGCCAAGAC. Translation: CASSLVGGQD. The complete CDR3 protein is CASSLVGGQDTQYF.

In the case of this clone: Germline and genes here are mouse. Within the sample, other DNA sequences also encode this same CDR3. The CDR3 region is CTCSAAGGQDTQYF. The DNA read from the CDR3 is TGCACCTGCAGTGCAGCGGGGGGGCAAGAC. The V and J genes are TRBV1 and TRBJ2-5; 7 nucleotides match TRBD2. The read comes to an end 4 residues before the CDR3 does, leaving the germline J gene to fill in the end. Germline V gives CDR1 NSQYPW, CDR2 LRSPGD (reference sequence). After removal of 1 base from V and 3 bases from J, the junction contained 1 base not matched to a gene. This CDR3 spans 14 amino acids.

On this clone: Genes here carry mouse names. Sequencing ends 4 residues short of the CDR3 end; the germline J gene provides the rest. The genes are TRBV31 and TRBJ2-1; 9 bases are shared with TRBD2. The V gene's germline CDR1 is GKSSPN and CDR2 SITVG. V was clipped by 0 bases and J by 5 bases; unmatched bases: 5. The CDR3 has 15 residues. The CDR3 protein is CAWSLAGGGNAEQFF. The part of the CDR3 DNA that was read is TGTGCCTGGAGTCTAGCTGGGGGGGGTAATGCT.

This clone has just a few counts. Gene names follow the mouse nomenclature. The CDR3 extends 4 residues past the end of the read, so its final part is completed from the germline J gene. The chain uses TRBV14 and TRBJ2-3; 8 bases fit TRBD2. The junction had 6 bases not matched to a gene; V was cut back by 6 bases and J by 0 bases. The V gene's germline CDR1 is SGHDT and CDR2 FRDEAV. The CDR3 sequence is 15 residues long. Here the CDR3 reads CASTSDWASAETLYF. The sequenced part of the CDR3 DNA is TGTGCCAGCACCTCGGACTGGGCTAGTGCAGAA.